This T cell receptor beta chain was retrieved from a study of Ad26.COV2.S vaccination and SARS-CoV-2 variants. Across the whole study: Doses of Ad26.COV2.S were injected into muscle once or twice, 56 days apart. The study, taken as a whole, reports: Total T cell responses, in the TCR breadth and depth analyses, may have been underestimated.

Treatment of the sample: 15 to 20 received Ad26.COV2.S at low or high dose, single or two shots; 5 received placebo; per-sample allocation not given. Collection of the samples took place on day 63 after the first injection of vaccine or placebo. CDR3 size: 15 residues. From germline, CDR1 is MNHNS and CDR2 SASEGT. Profiled with immunoSEQ multiplex PCR; TCRdb holds only in-frame clones, not every one. The table records roughly 700,000 clones, roughly 90% of them present only once. As regards this clone: Its antigen is undetermined. One end of the junction is discordant with germline, which a read error may explain.

The chain is built from TRBV6-1 and TRBJ2-7; 8 bases are shared with TRBD2. Sequenced here: peripheral blood, sampled in a trial of Ad26.COV2.S vaccine versus placebo. This clonotype originated in a person between 18 and 59 years old who received the Ad26.COV2.S COVID-19 vaccine or a placebo. CDR3 sequence: CASSKAAGGPYEQYF. CDR3 DNA sequence: TGTGCCAGCAGTAAAGCGGCGGGAGGCCCCTACGAGCAGTACTTC.